This T cell receptor beta chain was found in a study of CD8 T cells in ankylosing spondylitis. General observations from the study: Relatively scarce in peripheral blood, disease-linked clones were CD8+. A TCR beta motif of several highly homologous variants appeared characteristic of ankylosing spondylitis blood.

MiXCR, applied by TCRdb to the 5' RACE reads, yields one record per CDR3 protein. The table shows 240,000 or so distinct CDR3 sequences, with around 10% occurring only once. This clonotype was observed a few times. Its antigen remains unidentified. Germline lookup yields CDR1 ENHRY and CDR2 SYGVKD. Trimming cost V 6 bases and J 9 bases; bases outside gene matches: 5. This CDR3 contains 13 residues. This sequence originates from a male donor with ankylosing spondylitis or in good health (not recorded which). Sequences were obtained from blood, either unsorted or a sorted T cell fraction (not recorded which). The chain has TRBV10-3 and TRBJ2-2; 9 bases are a match to TRBD1. CDR3 protein: CAISADRGRELFF. CDR3 DNA sequence: TGTGCCATCAGCGCGGACAGGGGCCGGGAGCTGTTTTTT.